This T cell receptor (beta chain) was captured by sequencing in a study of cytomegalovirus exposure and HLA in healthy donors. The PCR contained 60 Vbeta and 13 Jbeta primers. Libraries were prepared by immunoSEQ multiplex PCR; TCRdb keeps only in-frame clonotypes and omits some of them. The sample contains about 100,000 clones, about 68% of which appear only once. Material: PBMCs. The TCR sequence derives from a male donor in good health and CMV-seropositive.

This chain's CDR3 is CASSRGGGPSGELFF. In DNA, the CDR3 is TGTGCCAGCAGCCGAGGGGGGGGGCCTAGCGGGGAGCTGTTTTTT. The chain recombines TRBV6-1 with TRBJ2-2; tentative D call: TRBD2 (7 bases). The germline V gene encodes CDR1 MNHNS and CDR2 SASEGT. The CDR3 loop spans 15 amino acids. V lost 6 bases and J lost 7, with 18 bases in between.